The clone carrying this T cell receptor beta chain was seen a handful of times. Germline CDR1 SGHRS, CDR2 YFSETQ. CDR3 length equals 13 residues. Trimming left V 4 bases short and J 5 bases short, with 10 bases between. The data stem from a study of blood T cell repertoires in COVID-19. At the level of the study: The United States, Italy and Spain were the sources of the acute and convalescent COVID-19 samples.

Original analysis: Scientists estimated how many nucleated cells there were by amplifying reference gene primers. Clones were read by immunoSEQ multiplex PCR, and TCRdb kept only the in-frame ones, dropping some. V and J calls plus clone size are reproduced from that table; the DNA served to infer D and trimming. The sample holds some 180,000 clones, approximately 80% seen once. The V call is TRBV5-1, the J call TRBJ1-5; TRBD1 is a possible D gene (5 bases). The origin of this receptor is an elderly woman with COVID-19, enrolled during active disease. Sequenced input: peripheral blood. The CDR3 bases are TGCGCCAGCAGCAGGGGCCCCGATCAGCCCCAGCATTTT. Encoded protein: CASSRGPDQPQHF.